A single sample gave rise to the 19 T cell receptor beta chains below, sequenced in a study of human T cells and chemical hapten exposure. TCRdb used MiXCR to reprocess the RACE reads, holding one entry per CDR3 protein. Here the sample spans some 96,000 distinct CDR3 sequences, approximately 8.6% being singletons. The sample's time point: patch test 2, 6 weeks after DPC sensitization. Treatment in this sample: therapeutic diphenylcyclopropenone sensitization with weekly scalp DPC. This sample comprised whole blood, obtained in connection with sensitization to the hapten diphenylcyclopropenone (DPC). Source of these receptors: a middle-aged woman with alopecia areata. Some clones in this sample may be carry-over from other donors' samples.

The rearrangement links TRBV29-1 to TRBJ2-1; D is undetermined. V gave up 5 bases and J gave up 9 bases, with 11 bases separating them. Germline V gene data show CDR1 as SQVTM and CDR2 as ANQGSEA. The CDR3 length is 11 residues. CDR3 loop: CSVFPALEQFF. In DNA, the CDR3 is TGCAGCGTTTTTCCCGCCCTTGAGCAGTTCTTC.

In its sample, this clonotype was seen many times. The chain joins TRBV20-1 to TRBJ2-1, with a tentative D call TRBD2 (6 bases). Per germline, CDR1 DFQATT and CDR2 SNEGSKA (reference sequence). V gave up 6 bases and J gave up 6 bases, with 18 bases separating them. The CDR3 is made up of 14 amino acids. The CDR3 nucleotides are TGCAGTGCCCTTTCCGGGACTGGGTTCAATGAGCAGTTCTTC. Translation: CSALSGTGFNEQFF.

This clonotype has ten or more counts. This sequence joins TRBV6-2 or TRBV6-3 and TRBJ2-5; the D is unclear. Per germline, CDR1 MNHEY and CDR2 SVGEGT. The length of the CDR3 is 14 residues. The ends were cut back, 5 bases at V and 1 base at J, with 11 bases in the middle. CDR3: CASSLREPQETQYF. CDR3 nucleotides: TGTGCCAGCAGTCTTCGAGAGCCCCAAGAGACCCAGTACTTC.

The chain uses TRBV6-2 or TRBV6-3 and TRBJ2-3; 12 bases fit TRBD2. The V gene end was trimmed by 5 bases and the J gene end by 0 bases; junction bases not matched to a gene: 15. In germline, CDR1 is MNHEY, CDR2 SVGEGT. This CDR3 is built from 20 residues. The CDR3 bases are TGTGCCAGCAGTCCCGTCGGACTAGCGGGACTTCCAACTAGCACAGATACGCAGTATTTT. Amino acids: CASSPVGLAGLPTSTDTQYF.

The V call is TRBV3-1, the J call TRBJ2-7; D gene ambiguous. The CDR3 runs to 14 residues. V gave up 3 bases and J gave up 1 base, with 10 bases separating them. Germline V gives CDR1 LGHDT, CDR2 YNNKEL (reference sequence). CDR3 DNA sequence: TGTGCCAGCAGCCATGACGGTGGGTCCTACGAGCAGTACTTC. It codes for CASSHDGGSYEQYF.

This clonotype has more than one count but fewer than ten. The rearrangement joins TRBV20-1 to TRBJ1-5, with TRBD1 matching 8 bases. CDR3 size: 14 residues. Trimming removed 5 bases from V and 0 bases from J; junction bases left unmatched: 3. Germline loops: CDR1 DFQATT, CDR2 SNEGSKA (reference sequence). The chain's CDR3 is CSAAGQGSNQPQHF. CDR3 bases: TGCAGTGCTGCCGGACAGGGTAGCAATCAGCCCCAGCATTTT.

The chain uses TRBV29-1 and TRBJ1-1; no clear D gene. CDR3 length equals 13 residues. Germline-derived CDR1 and CDR2 are SQVTM and ANQGSEA. V gave up 0 bases and J gave up 7 bases, with 12 bases separating them. The CDR3 here is CSVEDLAGSEAFF. The CDR3 DNA reads as TGCAGCGTTGAAGATCTGGCAGGTAGTGAAGCTTTCTTT. Filled out from reference TRBV29-1 and TRBJ1-1, the complete variable domain reads SAVISQKPSRDICQRGTSLTIQCQVDSQVTMMFWYRQQPGQSLTLIATANQGSEATYESGFVIDKFPISRPNLTFSTLTVSNMSPEDSSIYLCSVEDLAGSEAFFGQGTRLTVV.

This clonotype was picked up many times. This chain joins TRBV4-2 and TRBJ2-5, with D possibly matching TRBD2 (6 bases). Germline V gene sequence: CDR1 LGHNA, CDR2 YNFKEQ. The germline V and J ends were trimmed by 5 bases and 6 bases, with 16 bases remaining between them. The CDR3 runs to 14 residues. The CDR3 region is CASSSGTPGKTQYF. CDR3 DNA sequence: TGTGCCAGCAGCTCCGGGACTCCCGGGAAGACCCAGTACTTC.

This clonotype was seen only a few times. The rearrangement uses TRBV27 and TRBJ2-1; 9 nucleotides agree with TRBD2. Trimming cost V 1 base and J 10 bases; bases outside gene matches: 23. This CDR3 is 20 amino acids long. Germline loops: CDR1 MNHEY, CDR2 SMNVEV (reference sequence). The CDR3 DNA reads as TGTGCCAGCAGTTTATGGGGGGCAGGGGGACTAGCTAGGGGGTTAGAAGAGCAGTTCTTC. Translated: CASSLWGAGGLARGLEEQFF.

This clonotype was counted a few times. The rearrangement joins TRBV4-1 to TRBJ2-2, with 8 nucleotides matching TRBD2. CDR1 and CDR2 from the germline V gene are MGHRA and YSYEKL. Unmatched junction bases numbered 5, after V lost 0 bases and J lost 2 bases. The CDR3 has 17 amino acids. CDR3 sequence: CASSQEIGTRNTGELFF. The CDR3 nucleotides are TGCGCCAGCAGCCAAGAAATTGGGACTAGAAACACCGGGGAGCTGTTTTTT.

Ten or more counts support this clonotype. The V call is TRBV5-8, the J call TRBJ2-7; D possibly uses TRBD1 or TRBD2 (5 bases each). Germline V lookup: CDR1 SGHTS, CDR2 YDEGEE. This CDR3 has 13 amino acids. V was cut by 2 bases and J by 6 bases, with 12 bases left in between. The CDR3 region is CASSFGPGTEQYF. For the CDR3, the DNA is TGTGCCAGCAGCTTCGGGCCCGGGACCGAGCAGTACTTC.

This clonotype came up many times. The rearrangement links TRBV20-1 to TRBJ1-5; D not certain. V shed 5 bases and J shed 7 bases, with 15 bases lying between them. The CDR3 totals 13 residues. The germline CDR1 and CDR2 sequences are DFQATT and SNEGSKA (reference sequence). The CDR3 DNA reads TGCAGTGCTGCTCCTTTCCTGGACCAGCCCCAGCATTTT. This codes for CSAAPFLDQPQHF.

This clonotype was counted only a few times. The chain joins TRBV20-1 to TRBJ2-7, with 8 bases aligning to TRBD1. The CDR3 is 14 residues long. In germline, CDR1 is DFQATT, CDR2 SNEGSKA (reference sequence). V gave up 2 bases and J gave up 3 bases; unmatched junction bases: 6. The CDR3: CSARSWTGFYEQYF. The CDR3 DNA is TGCAGTGCTAGATCCTGGACAGGGTTCTACGAGCAGTACTTC.

The chain joins TRBV7-2 to TRBJ2-1; 8 positions match TRBD2. The germline gives CDR1 SGHTA, CDR2 FQGNSA. V trimming: 2 bases; J trimming: 3 bases; junction bases outside the gene matches: 6. This CDR3 comprises 16 residues. CDR3 region: CASSLSSSGVYNEQFF. The CDR3 DNA reads TGTGCCAGCAGCTTAAGCAGTAGCGGGGTCTACAATGAGCAGTTCTTC.

There are many counts of this clonotype. This chain connects TRBV12-3 or TRBV12-4 to TRBJ1-5; TRBD1 is a possible D gene (6 bases). The CDR3 sequence is 15 residues long. The ends were cut back, 2 bases at V and 2 bases at J, with 10 bases in the middle. This CDR3 is CASSLQGQGNQPQHF. The DNA of the CDR3 is TGTGCCAGCAGTTTACAGGGGCAGGGCAATCAGCCCCAGCATTTT.

The sample holds many counts of this clonotype. This rearrangement joins TRBV12-3 or TRBV12-4 to TRBJ2-1; a weak D match, TRBD2 (5 bases). The CDR3 has 12 amino acids. V gave up 6 bases and J gave up 8 bases, with 11 bases separating them. This CDR3 reads CASSGPGDEQFF. The CDR3, as DNA: TGTGCCAGCAGCGGCCCCGGGGATGAGCAGTTCTTC.

Many counts were recorded for this clonotype. The V gene is TRBV5-4, the J gene TRBJ2-1, with 10 bases that match TRBD2. Trimming at V came to 3 bases and at J to 7 bases, leaving 4 bases not matched to a gene. Germline CDR1 reads SGHNT; CDR2 reads YYREEE (reference sequence). The CDR3 runs to 14 residues. The CDR3 protein is CASSSPSGRNEQFF. In DNA form, the CDR3 reads TGTGCCAGCAGCTCGCCTAGCGGGAGAAATGAGCAGTTCTTC.

The rearrangement links TRBV5-1 to TRBJ2-5; TRBD1 might be the D (5 bases). CDR1 is SGHRS and CDR2 is YFSETQ in the germline V gene. The V and J ends lost 2 bases and 2 bases respectively, with 10 bases between them. The CDR3 length is 14 residues. CDR3 region: CASSLGVAQETQYF. Here the CDR3 DNA reads TGCGCCAGCAGCTTAGGGGTGGCACAAGAGACCCAGTACTTC.

At least ten counts were recorded for this clonotype. This chain's CDR3 is CSVERDRGLGAFF. The CDR3 DNA sequence: TGCAGCGTTGAGAGGGACAGGGGGCTCGGAGCTTTCTTT. The chain is built from TRBV29-1 and TRBJ1-1; 12 nucleotides match TRBD1. The CDR3 is made up of 13 amino acids. The junction had 6 bases not matched to a gene; V was cut back by 3 bases and J by 10 bases. CDR1 and CDR2 from the germline V gene are SQVTM and ANQGSEA.